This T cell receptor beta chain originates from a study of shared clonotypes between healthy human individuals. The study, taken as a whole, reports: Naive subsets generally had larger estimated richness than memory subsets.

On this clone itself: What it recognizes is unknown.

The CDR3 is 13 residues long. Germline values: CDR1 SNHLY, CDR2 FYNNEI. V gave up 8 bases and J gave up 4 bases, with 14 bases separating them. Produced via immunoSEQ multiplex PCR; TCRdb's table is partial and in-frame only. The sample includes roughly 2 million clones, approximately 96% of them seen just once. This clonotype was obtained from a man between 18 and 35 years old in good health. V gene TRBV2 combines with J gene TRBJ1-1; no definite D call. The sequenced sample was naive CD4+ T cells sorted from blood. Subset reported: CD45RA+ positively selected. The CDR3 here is CASSREESTEAFF. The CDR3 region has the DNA TGTGCCAGCTCGAGGGAGGAGAGCACTGAAGCTTTCTTT.